The clone carrying this T cell receptor (beta chain) was detected only a few times. This entry comes from a study of blood T cell repertoires in COVID-19. Looking at the study overall: From the United States, Italy and Spain came samples of acute and convalescent COVID-19. Sources were T cells, B-cell-depleted T cells, or PBMCs; the material itself was cDNA or gDNA.

V dropped 1 base and J dropped 2 bases, with 9 bases sitting between them. The CDR3 is made up of 14 amino acids. Germline-derived CDR1 and CDR2 are SEHNR and FQNEAQ (reference sequence). Authors' methods: Counts of nucleated cells, estimated from reference gene primer amplification, were obtained. The protocol was immunoSEQ multiplex PCR, while the TCRdb copy is restricted to in-frame clones and leaves out a portion. V, J and clone size reflect that table, while D and trimming were determined from the DNA. The sample shows tens of thousands of clones, more than 75% of them seen only once. The sequence was obtained from a man over 45 with active COVID-19. The genes are TRBV7-9 and TRBJ2-7, with a weak D call TRBD1 (6 bases). Sequenced input: peripheral blood. The CDR3 spells CASSLGTAAYEQYF. The DNA of the CDR3 is TGTGCCAGCAGCTTAGGGACAGCAGCCTACGAGCAGTACTTC.